This TCR beta chain was recovered during a study of blood T cells in healthy people across ages. The use of a sample-barcoded 5' primer and a J-beta primer mix characterized a second PCR of about 7 to 12 cycles. MiXCR, run by TCRdb on the 5' RACE reads, gives a single entry per CDR3 protein. This table has about 1.8 million distinct CDR3 sequences, about 50% appearing once. V was clipped by 0 bases and J by 3 bases; unmatched bases: 3. The germline V gene has CDR1 SGHRS and CDR2 YFSETQ. The CDR3 covers 16 residues. The material sequenced was blood. This TCR was sampled from a woman between 40 and 50 years old in good health. The chain is built from TRBV5-1 and TRBJ2-1, with TRBD1 matching 10 bases. In nucleotides, the CDR3 is TGCGCCAGCAGCTTGGCGCGGACAGGGGGCTACAATGAGCAGTTCTTC. Amino acids: CASSLARTGGYNEQFF.